This passage covers 5 T cell receptor beta chains from one sample sequenced in a study of T cell responses to AZD1222 COVID-19 vaccine. Measured with immunoSEQ multiplex PCR; TCRdb has only the in-frame clones, and not every one. This sample has 100,000 to 150,000 clones, with 70% to 90% found just once. Here the sequenced sample was peripheral blood, taken on day 0 of AZD1222 vaccination. The source is an adult in good health.

The chain combines TRBV7-9 with TRBJ1-4; D unclear. CDR3 length: 15 residues. Trimming cost V 0 bases and J 8 bases, with 13 bases left between them. The germline V gene has CDR1 SEHNR and CDR2 FQNEAQ (reference sequence). This CDR3 reads CASSLAQERSEKLFF. The CDR3 bases are TGTGCCAGCAGCTTAGCCCAGGAGAGAAGCGAAAAACTGTTTTTT.

The chain uses TRBV28 and TRBJ2-2; D is ambiguous. Germline CDR1 and CDR2: MDHEN and SYDVKM. This CDR3 has 15 amino acids. V lost 6 bases, J lost 1 base, and 12 bases lay in between. CDR3 protein: CASRRTDLNTGELFF. In nucleotides, the CDR3 is TGTGCCAGCAGAAGAACAGATTTGAACACCGGGGAGCTGTTTTTT.

V and J are TRBV11-2 and TRBJ1-2; D is unclear. V was trimmed by 1 base and J by 7 bases, leaving 16 bases between them. The germline gives CDR1 SGHAT, CDR2 FQNNGV. CDR3 length equals 15 residues. The CDR3, as DNA: TGTGCCAGCAGCTTAGGTTCCGAAGCTGGCCTTGGCTACACCTTC. This codes for CASSLGSEAGLGYTF. Full variable domain (outside the CDR3, taken from reference TRBV11-2 and TRBJ1-2): EAGVAQSPRYKIIEKRQSVAFWCNPISGHATLYWYQQILGQGPKLLIQFQNNGVVDDSQLPKDRFSAERLKGVDSTLKIQPAKLEDSAVYLCASSLGSEAGLGYTFGSGTRLTVV.

The chain is built from TRBV6-6 and TRBJ1-5; D is unresolved. The CDR3 is 16 residues long. CDR1 is MNHNY, CDR2 SVGAGI, per germline (reference sequence). V gave up 5 bases and J gave up 0 bases, with 14 bases separating them. CDR3 sequence: CASSKAGRNSNQPQHF. The CDR3 DNA reads as TGTGCCAGCAGTAAGGCCGGACGGAATAGCAATCAGCCCCAGCATTTT.

This CDR3 reads CASSDPTGVPEAFF. In nucleotides, the CDR3 is TGTGCCAGCAGCGACCCGACAGGGGTGCCTGAAGCTTTCTTT. The chain has TRBV9 and TRBJ1-1; 8 bases are a match to TRBD1. The junction had 7 bases not matched to a gene; V was cut back by 3 bases and J by 6 bases. The V gene's germline CDR1 is SGDLS and CDR2 YYNGEE. This CDR3 comprises 14 residues.